The 9 T cell receptor beta chains below come from one sample, sequenced in a study of T cells in Graves' hyperthyroidism and ophthalmopathy. Amplified TCR beta CDR3 regions came from RNA transcripts. The study used the HTBI primer set for a first-round RT-PCR of the TCR CDR3. TCRdb independently ran MiXCR on the multiplex PCR reads; one entry per CDR3 protein. The repertoire holds approximately 98,000 distinct CDR3 sequences, with around 40% as singletons. Sequenced: peripheral blood or thyroid tissue (not recorded which). These receptor sequences come from a woman aged 25-40 years with Graves' hyperthyroidism.

This clonotype came up many times. The rearrangement joins TRBV12-3 or TRBV12-4 to TRBJ2-7, with D tentatively TRBD1 or TRBD2 (5 bases each). The CDR3 runs to 15 residues. Trimming took 8 bases from V and 7 from J, leaving 24 bases between them. The CDR3 reads CASQANHDTWGEQYF. The CDR3 bases are TGTGCCAGCCAAGCAAACCACGACACATGGGGGGAGCAGTACTTC.

V and J are TRBV20-1 and TRBJ1-2, with D unresolved. V was pared by 3 bases and J by 8 bases, with 10 bases between. The germline CDR1 and CDR2 sequences are DFQATT and SNEGSKA (reference sequence). This CDR3 spans 11 amino acids. CDR3 coding DNA: TGCAGTGCTAGGCTAGCGGGAGGCTACACCTTC. The encoded protein is CSARLAGGYTF.

Judged by abundance, this clonotype is medium-sized (0.01 to 0.1%). J is TRBJ1-2 and V is TRBV20-1; weak D call: TRBD1 (6 bases). The CDR3 loop spans 13 amino acids. Germline V lookup: CDR1 DFQATT, CDR2 SNEGSKA (reference sequence). Trimming removed 6 bases from V and 4 bases from J, with 15 bases in between. CDR3 DNA sequence: TGCAGTGCCCGGTGGGGGCGCGTCTATGGCTACACCTTC. This encodes CSARWGRVYGYTF.

The genes are TRBV7-2 and TRBJ2-7; D unresolved. Between the trimmed V and J ends, which lost 5 bases and 7 bases, there was a span of 12 bases. Germline loops: CDR1 SGHTA, CDR2 FQGNSA. The CDR3 sequence is 12 residues long. The CDR3 here is CASSQGPREQYF. The CDR3 DNA follows: TGTGCCAGCAGCCAAGGCCCAAGGGAGCAGTACTTC.

A note on this clonotype: A junction end diverges from the germline sequence, so it may reflect a read error. The chain is built from TRBV7-9 and TRBJ1-4; D remains ambiguous. The CDR3 is 14 residues long. CDR1 SEHNR and CDR2 FQNEAQ come from the germline V gene (reference sequence). CDR3 sequence (DNA): TGTGCCAGCAGTTTCAGAGTTAGAAATGAAAGACTGTTTTTT. It encodes CASSFRVRNERLFF.

This chain links TRBV7-9 with TRBJ2-7; TRBD2 agrees at 15 bases. From germline, CDR1 is SEHNR and CDR2 FQNEAQ (reference sequence). Trimming at V came to 1 base and at J to 7 bases, leaving 5 bases not matched to a gene. The length of the CDR3 is 16 residues. The DNA of the CDR3 is TGTGCCAGCAGCTTAGTGGGACTAGCGGGAGGAAAAGAGCAGTACTTC. Translation: CASSLVGLAGGKEQYF.

This clonotype was picked up many times. The chain is built from TRBV6-6 and TRBJ2-5; no definite D call. CDR3 length equals 15 residues. V was shortened by 5 bases and J by 2 bases, with 15 bases between the two germline ends. Germline values: CDR1 MNHNY, CDR2 SVGAGI (reference sequence). As DNA, the CDR3 is TGTGCCAGCAGTCCCATCCCACAAGAACAAGAGACCCAGTACTTC. It specifies CASSPIPQEQETQYF.

This clonotype was detected ten times or more. The chain employs TRBV10-1 and TRBJ2-7, with 9 bases matching TRBD2. Germline CDR1 reads WNHNN; CDR2 reads SYGVQD (reference sequence). There are 15 residues in the CDR3. V lost 0 bases and J lost 8; bases outside the gene matches: 8. The CDR3 protein is CASSESSNSGSKQYF. In DNA, the CDR3 is TGCGCCAGCAGTGAGTCGAGTAATAGCGGGAGTAAGCAGTACTTC.

This clonotype was counted ten times or more. This chain uses TRBV6-5 with TRBJ2-7; 8 bases agree with TRBD2. Germline V gene lookup returns CDR1 MNHEY and CDR2 SVGAGI. The V segment lost 3 bases and the J segment 6 bases; nucleotides outside the gene matches: 16. The CDR3 covers 17 residues. The CDR3 sequence is CASSYLRGGRQSGEQYF. The CDR3 DNA follows: TGTGCCAGCAGTTATCTTCGCGGCGGGAGGCAGTCAGGCGAGCAGTACTTC.